This TCR beta chain comes out of a study of control samples from healthy donors and cancer patients. The CDR3 sequence is 15 residues long. Germline CDR1 is SGHAT and CDR2 is FQNNGV. V shed 2 bases and J 2 bases; nucleotides not matched to a gene: 6. The assay was immunoSEQ multiplex PCR, and TCRdb's table has in-frame clones only and misses some. This table has 170,000 or so clones, approximately 94% appearing once. The sequence was collected from a man aged 30 to 39 in good health. The sequenced material came from blood. The genes are TRBV11-2 and TRBJ2-7, with 7 bases fitting TRBD2. The CDR3 reads CASSLPDGRTYEQYF. Here the CDR3 DNA reads TGTGCCAGCAGCTTACCTGACGGGAGGACCTACGAGCAGTACTTC. Together with reference TRBV11-2 and TRBJ2-7, the CDR3 gives the full variable domain: EAGVAQSPRYKIIEKRQSVAFWCNPISGHATLYWYQQILGQGPKLLIQFQNNGVVDDSQLPKDRFSAERLKGVDSTLKIQPAKLEDSAVYLCASSLPDGRTYEQYFGPGTRLTVT.